The rows below give T cell receptor beta chains drawn from one sample of a study of control samples from healthy donors and cancer patients. Method: immunoSEQ multiplex PCR; TCRdb's copy keeps in-frame clones and lacks some. Among 150,000 to 200,000 clones listed, about 91% were seen once. The material sequenced was blood. These receptors all come from a woman aged 40 to 55 in good health. Each CDR3 is given with its conserved first and last residue.

v_gene	CDR3aa
TRBV5-1	CASSPIQNSYNEQFF
TRBV3-1/TRBV3-2	CASSQVSSGDYNEQFF
TRBV11-2	CASSSHLQGLDTEAFF
TRBV27	CASQDSSSYNEQFF
TRBV7-9	CASSLGQNTEAFF
TRBV6-1	CASSEVGGDYGYTF
TRBV7-9	CASRVENTEAFF
TRBV11-3	CASSLGARGRGSWPGELFF
TRBV6-6	CASTLPWQGGTEAFF
TRBV5-1	CASSLAGRDPPNTEAFF
TRBV21-1	CASSKEGSQIVATNEKLFF
TRBV19	CASSLTDSYEQYF
TRBV4-1	CASSLRTEMNTEAFF
TRBV15	CATSRDEIGEVGYTF
TRBV3-1/TRBV3-2	CASSPSSLPDTQYF
TRBV6-6	CASRPGTSGIYNEQFF
TRBV10-2	CASSPSGGLDTQYF
TRBV14	CASSQVGGSNTGELFF
TRBV18	CASSPPSNNEQFF
TRBV28	CASRTSNYPEAFF
TRBV5-1	CASSSGGSGGNTIYF
TRBV11-2	CASSLGTAALYEQYF
TRBV15	CATSRDRNEAFF
TRBV10-2	CASRTDNSPLHF
TRBV6-5	CASSYGSGLQAGELFF
TRBV27	CASRRTGVIEKLFF
TRBV7-6	CASSLASGTGMYTEAFF
TRBV6-6	CATQSPGNTGELFF
TRBV7-9	CASSFPGSYGYTF
TRBV10-3	CAISDGTPSSYEQYF
TRBV6-1	CASSEARLGTGYNSPLHF
TRBV5-1	CASSLRPRAGELGEQYF
TRBV12-5	CASGSSGGDSSYNEQFF
TRBV12-3/TRBV12-4	CASSSGGYGYTF
TRBV5-1	CASSLEGGTGELFF
TRBV5-4	CASSLDRRSTFEQYF
TRBV6-5	CAKSAGSGETQYF
TRBV9	CASSPTGGQETQYF
TRBV5-5	CASSLSGYTDTQYF
TRBV10-3	CAISESSTGNEKLFF
TRBV6-4	CASSDGGGGANVLTF